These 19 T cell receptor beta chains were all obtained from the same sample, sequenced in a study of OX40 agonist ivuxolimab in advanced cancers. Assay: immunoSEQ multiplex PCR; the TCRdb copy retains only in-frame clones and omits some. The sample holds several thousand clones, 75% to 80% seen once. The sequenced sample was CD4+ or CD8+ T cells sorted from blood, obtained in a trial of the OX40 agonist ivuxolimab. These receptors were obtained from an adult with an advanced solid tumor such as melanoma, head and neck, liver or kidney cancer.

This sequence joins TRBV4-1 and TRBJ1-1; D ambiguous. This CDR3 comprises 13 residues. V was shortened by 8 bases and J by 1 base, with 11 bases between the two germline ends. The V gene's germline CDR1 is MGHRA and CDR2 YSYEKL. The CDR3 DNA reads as TGCGCCAGCCGCCGGACGGGGAACACTGAAGCTTTCTTT. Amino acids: CASRRTGNTEAFF.

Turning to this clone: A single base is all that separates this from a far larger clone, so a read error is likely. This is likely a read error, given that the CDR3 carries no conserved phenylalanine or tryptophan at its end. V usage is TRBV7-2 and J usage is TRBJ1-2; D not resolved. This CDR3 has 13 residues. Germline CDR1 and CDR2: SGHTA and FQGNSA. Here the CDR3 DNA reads TGCGCCAGCAGCCAAGAATCTAACTATGGCTACACCATC. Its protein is CASSQESNYGYTI.

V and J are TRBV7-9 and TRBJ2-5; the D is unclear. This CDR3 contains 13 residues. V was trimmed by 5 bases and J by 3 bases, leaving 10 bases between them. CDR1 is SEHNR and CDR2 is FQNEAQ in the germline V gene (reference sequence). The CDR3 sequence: CASSQKDKETQYF. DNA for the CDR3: TGTGCCAGCAGCCAGAAGGATAAAGAGACCCAGTACTTC.

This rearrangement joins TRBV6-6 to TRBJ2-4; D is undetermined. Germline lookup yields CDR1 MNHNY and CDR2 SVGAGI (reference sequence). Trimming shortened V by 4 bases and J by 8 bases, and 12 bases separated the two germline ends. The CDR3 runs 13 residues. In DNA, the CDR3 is TGTGCCAGCAGTTCCCTCGGCAAGGACATTCAGTACTTC. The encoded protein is CASSSLGKDIQYF.

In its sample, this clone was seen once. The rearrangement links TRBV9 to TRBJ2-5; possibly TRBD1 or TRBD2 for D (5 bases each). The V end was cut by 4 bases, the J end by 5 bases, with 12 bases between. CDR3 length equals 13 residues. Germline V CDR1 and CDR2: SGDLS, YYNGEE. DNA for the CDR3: TGTGCCAGCAGCCTTACCAGGGAGGAGACCCAGTACTTC. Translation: CASSLTREETQYF. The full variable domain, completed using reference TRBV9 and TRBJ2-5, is DSGVTQTPKHLITATGQRVTLRCSPRSGDLSVYWYQQSLDQGLQFLIQYYNGEERAKGNILERFSAQQFPDLHSELNLSSLELGDSALYFCASSLTREETQYFGPGTRLLVL.

The DNA for the CDR3 is TGTGCCACTACAGGGGGCCGCGTTGGGGGCTACACCTTC. This encodes CATTGGRVGGYTF. The chain joins TRBV6-1 to TRBJ1-2; TRBD1 aligns across 9 bases. V shed 10 bases, J shed 8 bases, and the junction held 11 bases outside the gene matches. The V gene's germline CDR1 is MNHNS and CDR2 SASEGT. This CDR3 is 13 amino acids long.

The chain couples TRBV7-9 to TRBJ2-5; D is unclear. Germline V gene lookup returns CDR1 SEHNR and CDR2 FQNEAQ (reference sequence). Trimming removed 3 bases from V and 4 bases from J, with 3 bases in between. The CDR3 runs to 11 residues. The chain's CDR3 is CASSFSETQYF. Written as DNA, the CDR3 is TGTGCCAGCAGCTTCTCAGAGACCCAGTACTTC.

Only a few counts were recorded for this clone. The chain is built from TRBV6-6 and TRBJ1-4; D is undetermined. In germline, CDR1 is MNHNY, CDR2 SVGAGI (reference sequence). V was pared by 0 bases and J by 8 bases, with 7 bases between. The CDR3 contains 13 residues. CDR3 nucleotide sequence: TGTGCCAGCAGTTACTCTCTGGGCGAAAAACTGTTTTTT. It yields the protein CASSYSLGEKLFF.

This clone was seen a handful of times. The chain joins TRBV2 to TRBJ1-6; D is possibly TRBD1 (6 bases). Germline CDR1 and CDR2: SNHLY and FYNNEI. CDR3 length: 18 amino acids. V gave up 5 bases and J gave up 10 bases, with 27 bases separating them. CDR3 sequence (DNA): TGTGCCAGCAGTTTTAACCCCCACAGGGATTTAGTAGAATCACCCCTCCACTTT. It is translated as CASSFNPHRDLVESPLHF.

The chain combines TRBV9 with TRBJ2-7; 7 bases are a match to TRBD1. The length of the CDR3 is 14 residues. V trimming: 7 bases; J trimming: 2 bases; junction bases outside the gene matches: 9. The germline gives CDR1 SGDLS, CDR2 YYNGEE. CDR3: CASSHRDSPYEQYF. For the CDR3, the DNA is TGTGCCAGCTCCCACCGGGACAGCCCCTACGAGCAGTACTTC.

This CDR3 is CASSLPSDRKAFF. The CDR3 coding sequence is TGTGCCAGCAGCTTACCTTCGGACAGGAAAGCTTTCTTT. The rearrangement uses TRBV7-6 and TRBJ1-1, with 7 nucleotides matching TRBD1. Germline values: CDR1 SGHVS, CDR2 FNYEAQ. The V gene end was trimmed by 2 bases and the J gene end by 9 bases; junction bases not matched to a gene: 6. CDR3 size: 13 residues. Complete variable domain (other parts from reference TRBV7-6 and TRBJ1-1): GAGVSQSPRYKVTKRGQDVALRCDPISGHVSLYWYRQALGQGPEFLTYFNYEAQQDKSGLPNDRFSAERPEGSISTLTIQRTEQRDSAMYRCASSLPSDRKAFFGQGTRLTVV.

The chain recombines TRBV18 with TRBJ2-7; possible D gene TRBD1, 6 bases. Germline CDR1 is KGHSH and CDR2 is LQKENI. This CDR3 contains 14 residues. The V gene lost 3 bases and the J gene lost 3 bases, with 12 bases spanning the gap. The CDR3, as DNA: TGTGCCAGCTCACCTGCGGACAGCCTCTACGAGCAGTACTTC. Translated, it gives CASSPADSLYEQYF.

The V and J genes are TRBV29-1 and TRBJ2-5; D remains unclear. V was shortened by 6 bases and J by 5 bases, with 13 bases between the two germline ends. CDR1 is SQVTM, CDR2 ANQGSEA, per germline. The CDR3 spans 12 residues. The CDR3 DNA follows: TGCAGCGTAGGCTTGGTTGGGGAGACCCAGTACTTC. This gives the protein CSVGLVGETQYF.

CDR3 bases: TGTGCCAGCAGCCAAGGGTCGGTGCAGTTCTTC. Protein product: CASSQGSVQFF. The rearrangement uses TRBV7-9 and TRBJ2-1, with D uncertain. The V end lost 5 bases, the J end lost 12 bases, and 11 bases lay between the germline ends. Germline V gives CDR1 SEHNR, CDR2 FQNEAQ (reference sequence). This CDR3 is 11 amino acids long. Supplemented by reference TRBV7-9 and TRBJ2-1, the full variable domain reads DTGVSQNPRHKITKRGQNVTFRCDPISEHNRLYWYRQTLGQGPEFLTYFQNEAQLEKSRLLSDRFSAERPKGSFSTLEIQRTEQGDSAMYLCASSQGSVQFFGPGTRLTVL.

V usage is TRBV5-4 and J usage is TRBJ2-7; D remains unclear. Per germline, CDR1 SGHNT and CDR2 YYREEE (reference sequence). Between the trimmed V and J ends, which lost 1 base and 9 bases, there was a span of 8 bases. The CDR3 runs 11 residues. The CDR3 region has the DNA TGTGCCAGCAGCTTGTTAGGACGGCAGTACTTC. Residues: CASSLLGRQYF.

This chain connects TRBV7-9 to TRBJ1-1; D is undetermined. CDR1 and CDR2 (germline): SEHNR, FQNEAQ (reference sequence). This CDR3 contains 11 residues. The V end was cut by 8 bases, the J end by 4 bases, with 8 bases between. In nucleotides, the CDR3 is TGTGCCAGCGGGGAAGTCACTGAAGCTTTCTTT. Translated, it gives CASGEVTEAFF.

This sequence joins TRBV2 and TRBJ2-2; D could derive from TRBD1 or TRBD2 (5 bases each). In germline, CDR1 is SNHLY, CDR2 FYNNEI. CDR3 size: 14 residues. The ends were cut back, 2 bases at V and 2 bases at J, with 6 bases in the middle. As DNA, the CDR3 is TGTGCCAGCAGTGAATGGGACAACACCGGGGAGCTGTTTTTT. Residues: CASSEWDNTGELFF.

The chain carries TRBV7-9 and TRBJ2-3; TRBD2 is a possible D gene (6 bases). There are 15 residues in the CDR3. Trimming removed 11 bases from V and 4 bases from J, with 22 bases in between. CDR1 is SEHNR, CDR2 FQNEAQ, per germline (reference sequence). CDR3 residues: CAFPMGGLFSDTQYF. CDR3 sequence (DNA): TGTGCCTTCCCGATGGGGGGTCTCTTTTCAGATACGCAGTATTTT.

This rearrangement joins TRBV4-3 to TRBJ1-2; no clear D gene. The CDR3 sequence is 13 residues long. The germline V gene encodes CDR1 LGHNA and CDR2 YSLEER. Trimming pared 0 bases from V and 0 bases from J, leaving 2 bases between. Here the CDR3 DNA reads TGCGCCAGCAGCCAAGAATCTAACTATGGCTACACCTTC. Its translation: CASSQESNYGYTF.